Sequencing of this T cell receptor beta chain was carried out in a study of PD-L1 blockade in urothelial cancer (dated by TCRdb to 2015 to 2018). The study in broad terms: Every patient began therapy around 2014 and was given atezolizumab 1,200 mg intravenously every 3 weeks. An ECOG performance status of 0 or 1 was recorded for the patients, and 0 to 3 prior chemotherapy regimens had been received by the patients. Twenty-five of 29 patients were identified as males with urothelial cancer of bladder origin, and a prior smoking history was reported by 18 of 29 patients. Nine or ten patients reached durable clinical benefit, while 15 to 20 patients did not. In the same patients who had TCR sequencing, pretreatment tumors also underwent whole exome sequencing and RNA sequencing. Durable clinical benefit meant progression-free survival longer than 6 months, and TCR features were also tested against progression-free and overall survival. Blood samples gave median yields of around 150,000 T cells and some 80,000 unique TCRs, along with a median clonality of 0.080. Blood samples were analyzed at 3 weeks after treatment start (second dose) and at 6 weeks after treatment start. An exploratory multi-omic analysis was conducted of the somatic, immune and clinical correlates of response to PD-L1 blockade with atezolizumab in urothelial cancer. Pretreatment blood TCR-seq was available for around 29 patients, at least one posttreatment blood collection was obtained for approximately 25 patients, and tumor TCR-seq was available for approximately 25 patients. Pretreatment tumor samples, along with matched peripheral blood serially collected before and after atezolizumab treatment, were subjected to TCR sequencing.

On this clone: What antigen it recognizes has not been identified. Per-base quality was not reported, and no clone a single base away is much larger than it.

Reading the germline V gene gives CDR1 MGHRA and CDR2 YSYEKL. CDR3 length: 16 amino acids, cysteine to phenylalanine. The entry retains the CDR3 DNA only, 48 bases that are in frame from base 1. Here V drops 4 bases and J drops 8 bases, and the junction holds 7 bases not matched to any gene. The label giving this sample's time point can be read as: pretreatment peripheral blood. The cohort included roughly 30 patients with locally advanced or metastatic urothelial carcinoma who were treated at Memorial Sloan Kettering on a trial protocol. Peripheral blood mononuclear cells were collected pretreatment and during treatment, at between 1 and 8 total time points per patient. The Qiagen DNeasy Blood extraction kit was used to purify genomic DNA from total PBMCs and from tumor samples. PBMCs were collected pretreatment and during treatment and were isolated and stored as previously described. The full study reports these points: Improved progression-free and overall survival was found to be associated with pretreatment peripheral blood TCR clonality below the median. Greater expansion of tumor-associated TCR clones in peripheral blood 3 weeks after the start of treatment was observed in patients with durable benefit (n of about 20, p = 0.022). Small sample size (n ≈ 30) and many exploratory analyses mean the results are intended to be hypothesis-generating.

Synthetic TCR analog templates were spiked into each PCR to estimate absolute template abundance from read counts. Using the immunoSEQ assay, TCRbeta CDR3 regions were amplified from genomic DNA with bias-controlled V and J gene primers. Rearranged TCRbeta segments were sequenced at approximately 20X coverage. The paper's data handling went like this. Clustering was used to correct sequencing errors, and CDR3s were annotated against IMGT to assign V, D and J genes. Only productive TCRbeta rearrangements were used in downstream analyses, excluding out-of-frame or stop-codon sequences. Clonality was computed as one minus Shannon entropy normalized by the log of the number of unique productive sequences. Fisher's exact test with Benjamini-Hochberg correction, at a threshold of adjusted p below 0.01, was used to find clones that differed between time points or between blood and tumor. The table was pulled from immuneACCESS by TCRdb, which kept in-frame rearrangements only. Such tables lose some clones; where checked, under half of the loss comes from unresolved V genes, and the rest has no known cause. V and J calls plus clone size are reproduced from that table; the DNA served to infer D and trimming. Recorded for this sample are tens of thousands of clones; more than 75% of them occurred a single time. The top ten hold 13% to 15% of the sample.

The clonotype originates from a man in his 60s with urothelial cancer. Sequenced material: PBMCs, taken around atezolizumab (anti-PD-L1) treatment. The chain links TRBV4-1 with TRBJ2-1; TRBD2 fits 14 bases in the junction. CDR3 loop: CASSPLTSGGVYEQFF. The DNA is as follows: TGCGCCAGCAGCCCCCTGACTAGCGGGGGGGTCTATGAGCAGTTCTTC.